This note documents a single T cell receptor (beta chain) sequence. These data belong to a study of cytomegalovirus exposure and HLA in healthy donors. The primer mix had 60 Vbeta and 13 Jbeta primers. Using immunoSEQ multiplex PCR, the repertoire was profiled, and TCRdb retains in-frame clones only, with some absent. Its listing shows roughly 100,000 clones. This receptor was taken from a man aged 40-49 years in good health and CMV-seronegative. Sequencing used PBMCs.

CDR3: CASSEYGQYSGNTIYF. Written as DNA, the CDR3 is TGTGCCAGCAGTGAATATGGACAGTACTCTGGAAACACCATATATTTT. The genes are TRBV25-1 and TRBJ1-3; tentatively, D is TRBD1 (6 bases). CDR3 length: 16 amino acids. V was cut by 0 bases and J by 0 bases, with 9 bases left in between. Germline V lookup: CDR1 MGHDK, CDR2 SYGVNS.